The rows below give T cell receptor beta chains drawn from one sample of a study of a mutant IDH1 vaccine in newly diagnosed glioma. Some clones are missing from TCRdb's copy, which holds only in-frame ones; the method was immunoSEQ multiplex PCR. The sample holds around 60,000 clones, roughly 85% seen once. Their specific antigens are unknown. The specimen comprised PBMCs, sampled from a glioma patient whose treatment included an IDH1 peptide vaccine. The receptors shown here come from a man aged 25-40 years with glioma. The CDR3 runs from the conserved cysteine through the conserved F or W. The D gene is left open where the match is weak. Part of the rows lack a size; the others show once, few, many or a class for expanded clones.

abundance	v_gene	d_gene	j_gene	CDR3nt	CDR3aa
NA	TRBV5-5	NA	TRBJ1-2	TGTGCCAGCTCCAACCGGCAGGGAGGGGGTCACGGCTATGGCTACACCTTC	CASSNRQGGGHGYGYTF
NA	TRBV5-5	NA	TRBJ1-6	TGTGCCAGCAGCTTGGGCGGGAGTAATTCACCCCTCCACTTT	CASSLGGSNSPLHF
NA	TRBV25-1	TRBD1	TRBJ2-5	TGTGCCAGCAGGTCGGCCGGGACAGGGAGAGAGACCCAGTACTTC	CASRSAGTGRETQYF
NA	TRBV6-5	TRBD2	TRBJ2-1	TGTGCCAGCAGCGCTCCGGGACTACCTTTCAATGAGCAGTTCTTC	CASSAPGLPFNEQFF
once	TRBV5-4	NA	TRBJ2-5	TGTGCCAGCAGCCGCAGAGGCCGGGACCAGCAAGAGACCCAGTACTTC	CASSRRGRDQQETQYF
NA	TRBV7-9	NA	TRBJ1-1	TGTGCCAGCAGCCCGGCCCAGTTTGAAGCTTTCTTT	CASSPAQFEAFF
NA	TRBV27	TRBD1	TRBJ1-1	TGTGCCAGCAAACCTCCCCGGGACAGTATTGAAGCTTTCTTT	CASKPPRDSIEAFF
NA	TRBV6-1	TRBD1	TRBJ1-4	TGTGCCAGCAGTGACCAATTCGGAAGGACAGGGAAGGAAAAACTGTTTTTT	CASSDQFGRTGKEKLFF
NA	TRBV27	NA	TRBJ2-7	TGTGCCAGCAGTCCTGCTGGGACAACATACGAGCAGTACTTC	CASSPAGTTYEQYF
NA	TRBV27	NA	TRBJ2-7	TGTGCCAGCAGTTTCGGTTCTGAACACGAGCAGTACTTC	CASSFGSEHEQYF
NA	TRBV28	NA	TRBJ1-4	TGTGCCAGCAGTTCACGGGAAAAACTGTTTTTT	CASSSREKLFF
NA	TRBV6-5	TRBD2	TRBJ2-7	TGTGCCAGCAGCTCCGGACTAGCGGGGAACGAGCAGTACTTC	CASSSGLAGNEQYF
NA	TRBV27	NA	TRBJ2-7	TGTGCCAGCAGCCCCCGCCCAGCGGAGGCGGGATACGAGCAGTACTTC	CASSPRPAEAGYEQYF
NA	TRBV30	NA	TRBJ1-2	TGTGCCTGGCGGGGTGGCAGGGTGGGTGGCTACACCTTC	CAWRGGRVGGYTF
once	TRBV10-2	TRBD1	TRBJ1-1	TGCGCCAGCAGTTCAGGGGGGCTTACTGAAGCTTTCTTT	CASSSGGLTEAFF
NA	TRBV10-1	NA	TRBJ2-5	TGCGCCAGCAGTATTCAGCAACAAGAGACCCAGTACTTC	CASSIQQQETQYF
once	TRBV23-1	NA	TRBJ2-6	TGCGCCAGCAGTCAGTTCCCGCAACAAAGTCGGGCCAACGTCCTGACTTTC	CASSQFPQQSRANVLTF
NA	TRBV13	NA	TRBJ1-4	TGTGCCAGCAGCTTAGGGATTACGGGAGAAAAACTGTTTTTT	CASSLGITGEKLFF
NA	TRBV11-2	TRBD1	TRBJ1-6	TGTGCCAGCAGCCAGACAGGGGGCCCCTATAATTCACCCCTCCACTTT	CASSQTGGPYNSPLHF
NA	TRBV18	TRBD2	TRBJ2-1	TGTGCCAGCTCACCGACTAGCGGGGGGCATCATGAGCAGTTCTTC	CASSPTSGGHHEQFF
NA	TRBV5-1	NA	TRBJ2-2	TGCGCCAGCAGCATACGACGAGCGAACACCGGGGAGCTGTTTTTT	CASSIRRANTGELFF
NA	TRBV15	TRBD2	TRBJ2-1	TGTGCCACCAGCAGAGATCATTTGCGGGGGGACGTTGAGCAGTTCTTC	CATSRDHLRGDVEQFF